This TCR beta chain was profiled in a study of naive and memory T cell subsets. After the first PCR, alpha and beta chain libraries were processed separately. Cells stained for CD3, CD4, CD8, CD45RA, CD27 and viability were sorted into four CD45RA/CD27 subsets. Two oligonucleotides, mixed equimolar, formed the beta constant-region primer covering TRBC1 and TRBC2. Ligated cDNA was amplified by four rounds of PCR with nested alpha and beta constant-region primers and SP2. Ligation attached a single-stranded oligonucleotide with a 12-nucleotide UMI and the SP2 primer to the cDNA 3' end. TCRdb ran MiXCR on the UMI-ligation and nested PCR reads and lists one entry per CDR3 protein. The repertoire has 17,000 or so distinct CDR3 sequences, 8.7% of them found once; the top ten carry 20% to 25%. This CDR3 contains 16 residues. Looked up from germline, CDR1 is LGHNA and CDR2 is YNFKEQ. V lost 3 bases to trimming and J lost 4 bases; unmatched junction nucleotides: 6.

This clonotype was observed a few times. The source material was central memory CD8+ T cells from blood. This chain uses TRBV4-2 with TRBJ2-3; 11 nucleotides align to TRBD2. The TCR originated in a human donor in good health. The CDR3 nucleotides are TGTGCCAGCAGCCAGGACGGGACTAGCGGTTCAGATACGCAGTATTTT. This codes for CASSQDGTSGSDTQYF.